This T cell receptor (beta chain) stems from a study of radiotherapy plus CTLA-4 blockade in lung cancer. TCRdb's table, derived via immunoSEQ multiplex PCR, lists solely in-frame clones and lacks some. The top ten clones hold 2.5% to 4% of a sample with roughly 53,000 clones, around 80% of them seen once. Germline V gene sequence: CDR1 SGHAT, CDR2 FQNNGV. The V end was cut by 4 bases, the J end by 6 bases, with 6 bases between. This CDR3 region has 12 residues. The rearrangement links TRBV11-2 to TRBJ2-2; D uncertain. Here the sequenced sample was peripheral blood, taken from a patient treated with radiotherapy plus ipilimumab. The TCR was taken from a human donor with non-small cell lung cancer who had a partial response to radiotherapy plus ipilimumab. The CDR3 nucleotides are TGTGCCAGCAGCTACATATCCGGGGAGCTGTTTTTT. This sequence encodes CASSYISGELFF.